A single sample is the source of the 25 T cell receptor beta chains below, sequenced in a study of shared clonotypes between healthy human individuals. Produced via immunoSEQ multiplex PCR; TCRdb's table is partial and in-frame only. The sample has 600,000 to 750,000 clones; approximately 75% are singletons. The sample consisted of memory CD4+ T cells sorted from blood. Subset given: CD45RA-negative fraction. The receptors here all came from a woman aged 25-40 years in good health.

This clone showed up just a few times. V usage is TRBV5-5 and J usage is TRBJ1-4, with TRBD1 identical over 7 bases. V lost 6 bases, J lost 7 bases, and 12 bases stayed unmatched. The CDR3 contains 15 residues. Germline loops: CDR1 SGHKS, CDR2 YYEKEE (reference sequence). Here the CDR3 DNA reads TGTGCCAGCACCAAAAACAGGGGCCAAGGTGAAAAACTGTTTTTT. Protein product: CASTKNRGQGEKLFF.

The chain employs TRBV4-1 and TRBJ2-3; D remains unclear. CDR1 MGHRA and CDR2 YSYEKL come from the germline V gene. Trimming removed 2 bases at V and 0 bases at J, with 6 bases between. The CDR3 contains 14 residues. The CDR3 region has the DNA TGCGCCAGCAGCCAAAGGGCGAGCACAGATACGCAGTATTTT. This codes for CASSQRASTDTQYF.

The chain recombines TRBV2 with TRBJ1-1; D may be TRBD1 (6 bases). The CDR3 has 14 amino acids. V was pared by 4 bases and J by 5 bases, with 14 bases between. Per germline, CDR1 SNHLY and CDR2 FYNNEI. CDR3 in amino acids: CASSGLQGGTEAFF. CDR3 nucleotides: TGTGCCAGCAGTGGCCTACAGGGCGGGACTGAAGCTTTCTTT.

CDR3 sequence reads: CASSPRMANGYNEQFF. The CDR3, as DNA: TGTGCCAGCAGCCCCCGGATGGCTAATGGCTACAATGAGCAGTTCTTC. This chain connects TRBV21-1 to TRBJ2-1. TRBV21-1 is shown as a pseudogene. The CDR3 extends over 16 amino acids.

The rearrangement uses TRBV6-1 and TRBJ2-2, with D perhaps matching TRBD2 (6 bases). Looked up from germline, CDR1 is MNHNS and CDR2 is SASEGT. This CDR3 contains 15 residues. Trimming removed 2 bases from V and 6 bases from J, with 13 bases in between. The CDR3 bases are TGTGCCAGCAGTGAAAGTTTAGGGGAGGCCGGGGAGCTGTTTTTT. This codes for CASSESLGEAGELFF.

This clone has ten or more counts. V and J are TRBV7-2 and TRBJ2-3, with 7 bases that match TRBD1. Germline CDR1 reads SGHTA; CDR2 reads FQGNSA. V was clipped by 1 base and J by 6 bases; unmatched bases: 7. The CDR3 loop spans 15 amino acids. DNA for the CDR3: TGTGCCAGCAGCTTAGTGAGTACAGGGGAGGATACGCAGTATTTT. It codes for CASSLVSTGEDTQYF.

The chain is built from TRBV2 and TRBJ2-1; 8 nucleotides line up with TRBD2. Germline-derived CDR1 and CDR2 are SNHLY and FYNNEI. J lost 8 bases, V lost 7 bases, and 13 bases had no gene match. This CDR3 spans 15 amino acids. CDR3 DNA sequence: TGTGCCAGCAACTTACTAGCGGCGAGGGTACATGAGCAGTTCTTC. Amino acid sequence: CASNLLAARVHEQFF.

The rearrangement joins TRBV29-1 to TRBJ2-5; 7 bases align to TRBD1. The CDR3 runs 13 residues. Germline CDR1 is SQVTM and CDR2 is ANQGSEA. The junction had 5 bases not matched to a gene; V was cut back by 6 bases and J by 1 base. The CDR3 DNA reads TGCAGCGTGGCCGGGACAGCCCAAGAGACCCAGTACTTC. It encodes CSVAGTAQETQYF. Full variable domain (missing parts from reference TRBV29-1 and TRBJ2-5): SAVISQKPSRDICQRGTSLTIQCQVDSQVTMMFWYRQQPGQSLTLIATANQGSEATYESGFVIDKFPISRPNLTFSTLTVSNMSPEDSSIYLCSVAGTAQETQYFGPGTRLLVL.

The chain couples TRBV7-9 to TRBJ1-4; D is possibly TRBD1 (6 bases). CDR3 length: 14 residues. Trimming took off 4 bases at V and 9 bases at J, with 15 bases between the two ends. CDR1 is SEHNR, CDR2 FQNEAQ, per germline (reference sequence). The CDR3 spells CASSSGAQVQKLFF. The CDR3, as DNA: TGTGCCAGCAGCTCAGGGGCCCAGGTCCAAAAACTGTTTTTT.

In nucleotides, the CDR3 is TGTGCCAGCAGCTCAGGCGGGGGCACGGCTAATGAAAAACTGTTTTTT. Its translation is CASSSGGGTANEKLFF. V is TRBV11-2 and J is TRBJ1-4, with a weak D call TRBD1 (6 bases). V was cut by 4 bases and J by 3 bases, with 15 bases left in between. The germline V gene has CDR1 SGHAT and CDR2 FQNNGV. The CDR3 covers 16 residues. Combining the CDR3 with reference TRBV11-2 and TRBJ1-4 gives the whole variable domain EAGVAQSPRYKIIEKRQSVAFWCNPISGHATLYWYQQILGQGPKLLIQFQNNGVVDDSQLPKDRFSAERLKGVDSTLKIQPAKLEDSAVYLCASSSGGGTANEKLFFGSGTQLSVL.

The chain recombines TRBV28 with TRBJ2-1; tentatively, D is TRBD2 (6 bases). V was shortened by 3 bases and J by 8 bases, with 17 bases between the two germline ends. The CDR3 is made up of 15 amino acids. The V gene's germline CDR1 is MDHEN and CDR2 SYDVKM. This chain's CDR3 is CASSFVGGAGDEQFF. The CDR3 DNA reads as TGTGCCAGCAGTTTCGTTGGGGGAGCGGGCGATGAGCAGTTCTTC. Full variable domain (remainder filled in from reference TRBV28 and TRBJ2-1): DVKVTQSSRYLVKRTGEKVFLECVQDMDHENMFWYRQDPGLGLRLIYFSYDVKMKEKGDIPEGYSVSREKKERFSLILESASTNQTSMYLCASSFVGGAGDEQFFGPGTRLTVL.

The genes are TRBV6-5 and TRBJ2-1; the D gene could be TRBD1 or TRBD2 (6 bases each). Germline V gene lookup returns CDR1 MNHEY and CDR2 SVGAGI. The CDR3 totals 15 residues. Trimming cost V 4 bases and J 7 bases, with 17 bases left between them. The CDR3 bases are TGTGCCAGCAGTTGGGGCGGAGGGGGAAAAAATGAGCAGTTCTTC. Amino acids: CASSWGGGGKNEQFF.

The chain couples TRBV28 to TRBJ1-4; D is uncertain. The CDR3 extends over 14 amino acids. The V gene's germline CDR1 is MDHEN and CDR2 SYDVKM. Trimming pared 7 bases from V and 8 bases from J, leaving 17 bases between. The CDR3 protein is CASTYTVKGEKLFF. Here the CDR3 DNA reads TGTGCCAGCACCTATACAGTCAAGGGCGAAAAACTGTTTTTT.

The rearrangement uses TRBV6-1 and TRBJ1-2; D unresolved. CDR1 is MNHNS and CDR2 is SASEGT in the germline V gene. V dropped 8 bases and J dropped 6 bases, with 19 bases sitting between them. The CDR3 length is 14 residues. DNA of the CDR3: TGTGCCAGCTTAAAGGTCCCCGCAACTAATGGCTACACCTTC. This codes for CASLKVPATNGYTF.

V is TRBV5-4 and J is TRBJ1-2; D unclear. The CDR3 loop spans 16 amino acids. Trimming cost V 0 bases and J 3 bases, with 15 bases left between them. Germline CDR1 is SGHNT and CDR2 is YYREEE (reference sequence). The CDR3 spells CASSLAYAKQDYGYTF. CDR3 in DNA: TGTGCCAGCAGCTTGGCCTATGCCAAGCAAGACTATGGCTACACCTTC.

The V and J genes are TRBV4-1 and TRBJ1-5; the D gene is possibly TRBD1 (5 bases). Germline CDR1 reads MGHRA; CDR2 reads YSYEKL. This CDR3 is built from 14 residues. V lost 2 bases and J lost 4, with 9 bases in between. CDR3 sequence: CASSQQSGNQPQHF. The CDR3, as DNA: TGCGCCAGCAGCCAACAGTCAGGGAATCAGCCCCAGCATTTT.

The chain carries TRBV19 and TRBJ2-7; TRBD2 agrees at 7 bases. J lost 2 bases, V lost 5 bases, and 6 bases had no gene match. CDR3 length: 14 amino acids. Per the germline V gene, CDR1 is LNHDA and CDR2 is SQIVND (reference sequence). The CDR3 coding sequence is TGTGCCAGTAGTTTGGGAACTAGCGCCTACGAGCAGTACTTC. Protein sequence: CASSLGTSAYEQYF.

This chain uses TRBV4-2 with TRBJ2-1, with 9 bases fitting TRBD2. The CDR3 is 15 amino acids. V shed 8 bases and J 3 bases; nucleotides not matched to a gene: 8. Germline V CDR1 and CDR2: LGHNA, YNFKEQ. In nucleotides, the CDR3 is TGTGCCAGCGCTGGCGGCGGGAGGGTCTACAATGAGCAGTTCTTC. It is translated as CASAGGGRVYNEQFF.

The chain uses TRBV29-1 and TRBJ2-3; no firm D call. Germline assignment: CDR1 SQVTM and CDR2 ANQGSEA. Trimming shortened V by 4 bases and J by 6 bases, and 14 bases separated the two germline ends. The CDR3 is 13 residues long. This chain's CDR3 is CSVAVALPDTQYF. Here the CDR3 DNA reads TGCAGCGTTGCGGTAGCCTTGCCGGATACGCAGTATTTT.

This clone was counted between two and nine times. The V and J genes are TRBV29-1 and TRBJ2-3; D is uncertain. The germline gives CDR1 SQVTM, CDR2 ANQGSEA. The V end lost 3 bases, the J end lost 0 bases, and 4 bases lay between the germline ends. This CDR3 is built from 12 residues. The CDR3 nucleotides are TGCAGCGTTGACGCGAGCACAGATACGCAGTATTTT. The encoded protein is CSVDASTDTQYF.

The CDR3: CASTIRLAGMEETQYF. The CDR3 DNA follows: TGTGCCAGCACCATACGACTAGCGGGAATGGAAGAGACCCAGTACTTC. The chain links TRBV25-1 to TRBJ2-5; the match to TRBD2 covers 11 bases. CDR3 length: 16 amino acids. Per germline, CDR1 MGHDK and CDR2 SYGVNS. J lost 3 bases, V lost 7 bases, and 10 bases had no gene match.

The CDR3 sequence: CASSTTRNTEAFF. Written as DNA, the CDR3 is TGCGCCAGCAGCACAACAAGGAACACTGAAGCTTTCTTT. The chain combines TRBV10-1 with TRBJ1-1; the D is unclear. Germline V gene lookup returns CDR1 WNHNN and CDR2 SYGVQD (reference sequence). The CDR3 has 13 amino acids. Trimming left V 6 bases short and J 1 base short, with 9 bases between.

V gene TRBV27 combines with J gene TRBJ2-7, with a possible D match to TRBD1 (5 bases). V lost 3 bases and J 1 base, leaving 10 bases between the germline ends. Germline CDR1 reads MNHEY; CDR2 reads SMNVEV (reference sequence). The CDR3 has 14 residues. The CDR3 loop reads CASSFSRESYEQYF. CDR3 in DNA: TGTGCCAGCAGTTTTAGCAGGGAATCCTACGAGCAGTACTTC.

At least ten counts were recorded for this clone. The chain carries TRBV7-9 and TRBJ2-7, with 8 bases that match TRBD1. Germline CDR1 reads SEHNR; CDR2 reads FQNEAQ (reference sequence). V was pared by 5 bases and J by 2 bases, with 8 bases of the junction left unmatched. The CDR3 runs to 15 residues. The CDR3 here is CASSTRQGPPYEQYF. As DNA, the CDR3 is TGTGCCAGCAGCACACGACAGGGGCCGCCCTACGAGCAGTACTTC. Supplemented by reference TRBV7-9 and TRBJ2-7, the full variable domain reads DTGVSQNPRHKITKRGQNVTFRCDPISEHNRLYWYRQTLGQGPEFLTYFQNEAQLEKSRLLSDRFSAERPKGSFSTLEIQRTEQGDSAMYLCASSTRQGPPYEQYFGPGTRLTVT.

This clone showed up just a few times. This sequence joins TRBV6-1 and TRBJ1-2, with TRBD1 identical over 7 bases. The length of the CDR3 is 15 residues. Germline V gene lookup returns CDR1 MNHNS and CDR2 SASEGT. With V trimmed by 0 bases and J by 4 bases, 5 bases remained unmatched. For the CDR3, the DNA is TGTGCCAGCAGTGAAGCAAGGGGGCGAGTCTATGGCTACACCTTC. Translation: CASSEARGRVYGYTF.